A selection of T cell receptor beta chains follows, all from one sample in a study of blood T cell repertoires in COVID-19. Assay: immunoSEQ multiplex PCR; the TCRdb copy retains only in-frame clones and omits some. This table has 110,000 or so clones, roughly 76% appearing once. The sample was peripheral blood. These receptors originate from a human donor in a cohort sampled during active COVID-19. CDR3s include the opening cysteine and the closing phenylalanine or tryptophan. Fields, in order: J gene, V gene, CDR3 length, D gene, clone size, CDR3 protein, CDR3 DNA. D genes are given only for firm matches. Some rows have no size entry. The others give once, few or many, or a class for an expanded clone.

>TRBJ1-2|TRBV4-1|14|.|once
CASSPGTQLDGYTF
TGCGCCAGCAGCCCAGGGACTCAATTGGATGGCTACACCTTC
>TRBJ2-1|TRBV7-2|15|.|once
CASSLGPGGLNEQFF
TGTGCCAGCAGCTTAGGGCCAGGGGGGCTTAATGAGCAGTTCTTC
>TRBJ1-3|TRBV3-1/TRBV3-2|14|.|.
CASSQGSSGNTIYF
TGTGCCAGCAGCCAGGGGAGCTCTGGAAACACCATATATTTT
>TRBJ2-2|TRBV24-1|15|.|.
CATGGAGGHTGELFF
TGTGCCACCGGGGGGGCGGGTGGCCACACCGGGGAGCTGTTTTTT
>TRBJ1-2|TRBV6-1|18|TRBD1|.
CASSGADRDPGFNYGYTF
TGTGCCAGCAGTGGAGCTGACAGGGATCCGGGCTTTAACTATGGCTACACCTTC
>TRBJ2-2|TRBV28|14|.|.
CASRPPLVSGELFF
TGTGCCAGCAGGCCTCCCCTAGTCTCCGGGGAGCTGTTTTTT
>TRBJ2-3|TRBV18|15|.|.
CASSPSDREADTQYF
TGTGCCAGCTCACCTTCAGACAGGGAGGCAGATACGCAGTATTTT
>TRBJ1-6|TRBV6-5|14|TRBD1|.
CASSQQGENSPLHF
TGTGCCAGCAGTCAACAGGGGGAAAATTCACCCCTCCACTTT
>TRBJ1-2|TRBV6-5|15|.|.
CASSSPSTGQGGYTF
TGTGCCAGCAGTTCCCCTTCGACAGGTCAGGGAGGCTACACCTTC
>TRBJ1-6|TRBV19|13|TRBD1|.
CASSIDRDSPLHF
TGTGCCAGTAGTATTGACAGGGATTCACCCCTCCACTTT
>TRBJ1-3|TRBV18|12|.|.
CASSSQRGTIYF
TGTGCCAGCTCATCACAGCGTGGAACCATATATTTT
>TRBJ1-3|TRBV5-6|17|.|.
CASSARRRIPSGNTIYF
TGTGCCAGCAGCGCAAGAAGGAGAATACCTTCTGGAAACACCATATATTTT
>TRBJ2-1|TRBV7-2|15|.|.
CASSNDRTSYNEQFF
TGTGCCAGCAGCAACGACAGGACCTCCTACAATGAGCAGTTCTTC
>TRBJ2-7|TRBV14|16|TRBD2|.
CASSPVAGASSYEQYF
TGTGCCAGCAGCCCGGTAGCGGGGGCCAGCTCCTACGAGCAGTACTTC
>TRBJ1-5|TRBV7-8|16|.|.
CASSSQAVGSNQPQHF
TGTGCCAGCAGCTCTCAAGCGGTGGGTAGCAATCAGCCCCAGCATTTT
>TRBJ2-7|TRBV6-6|14|TRBD1|few
CASSYSGTGTEQYF
TGTGCCAGCAGTTACTCCGGGACAGGGACCGAGCAGTACTTC
>TRBJ1-5|TRBV6-5|13|TRBD1|.
CASKGTGPQPQHF
TGTGCCAGCAAAGGGACAGGGCCGCAGCCCCAGCATTTT
>TRBJ1-6|TRBV20-1|16|.|few
CSASRAASSYNSPLHF
TGCAGTGCTAGTCGTGCAGCGAGCTCCTATAATTCACCCCTCCACTTT
>TRBJ2-7|TRBV11-3|17|TRBD2|.
CASSFHRTSGGPYEQYF
TGTGCCAGCAGCTTCCATAGGACTAGCGGGGGGCCTTACGAGCAGTACTTC
>TRBJ2-7|TRBV27|16|TRBD2|.
CASSLSSGGSSYEQYF
TGTGCCAGCAGTTTATCGTCCGGGGGGAGCTCCTACGAGCAGTACTTC
>TRBJ1-4|TRBV7-9|13|TRBD1|.
CASSLGGPGQRIF
TGTGCCAGCAGCTTAGGAGGGCCGGGACAGCGCATTTTT
>TRBJ2-1|TRBV2|17|TRBD2|.
CASSGGTSGGKYNEQFF
TGTGCCAGCAGCGGGGGGACTAGCGGGGGAAAGTACAATGAGCAGTTCTTC
>TRBJ1-1|TRBV5-8|13|.|.
CASSLGGPTEAFF
TGTGCCAGCAGCTTGGGGGGGCCCACTGAAGCTTTCTTT
>TRBJ2-7|TRBV11-2|15|TRBD2|.
CASSPGLAGLYEQYF
TGTGCCAGCAGCCCTGGACTAGCGGGACTCTACGAGCAGTACTTC
>TRBJ1-4|TRBV6-5|14|.|.
CASTQGGPFEKLFF
TGTGCCAGCACGCAGGGAGGCCCATTTGAAAAACTGTTTTTT
>TRBJ2-7|TRBV6-5|15|TRBD1|.
CASRPTGQGSYEQYF
TGTGCCAGCCGGCCTACGGGACAGGGCTCCTACGAGCAGTACTTC
>TRBJ2-2|TRBV5-4|15|.|few
CASSSTGGDTGELFF
TGTGCCAGCAGTTCTACAGGGGGGGACACCGGGGAGCTGTTTTTT
>TRBJ1-6|TRBV19|14|.|.
CASGDSSYNSPLHF
TGTGCCAGCGGTGACAGCTCCTATAATTCACCCCTCCACTTT
>TRBJ1-3|TRBV21-1|14|.|once
CASSKLKTGNTIYF
TGTGCCAGCAGCAAACTAAAGACTGGAAACACCATATATTTT
>TRBJ2-7|TRBV11-3|14|.|.
CASSLGTALKEQYF
TGTGCCAGCAGCTTGGGGACTGCCCTAAAAGAGCAGTACTTC
>TRBJ1-5|TRBV4-2|15|.|.
CASSQQGNVDQPQHF
TGTGCCAGCAGCCAACAGGGAAATGTAGATCAGCCCCAGCATTTT
>TRBJ1-1|TRBV29-1|14|.|.
CSVVGGFMNTEAFF
TGCAGCGTCGTTGGCGGTTTCATGAACACTGAAGCTTTCTTT
>TRBJ2-7|TRBV7-2|13|.|few
CASSFQGPREQYF
TGTGCCAGCAGCTTTCAGGGCCCGAGGGAGCAGTACTTC
>TRBJ2-7|TRBV7-9|15|TRBD1|.
CASREGQGVPYEQYF
TGTGCCAGCAGAGAAGGACAGGGGGTCCCCTACGAGCAGTACTTC
>TRBJ1-1|TRBV6-2/TRBV6-3|18|TRBD1|.
CASSYELGQMRLNTEAFF
TGTGCCAGCAGTTATGAATTGGGACAGATGCGATTAAACACTGAAGCTTTCTTT
>TRBJ2-1|TRBV3-1/TRBV3-2|14|.|.
CASSQNDYLARQFF
TGTGCCAGCAGCCAAAACGACTATCTGGCACGGCAGTTCTTC
>TRBJ2-1|TRBV6-5|12|.|once
CASSYEGNEQFF
TGTGCCAGCAGTTACGAGGGCAATGAGCAGTTCTTC
>TRBJ2-7|TRBV29-1|11|TRBD2|.
CSVEDTSGRRF
TGCAGCGTTGAAGATACTAGCGGGCGGCGCTTC
>TRBJ1-4|TRBV15|15|.|.
CATSTRQATNEKLFF
TGTGCCACCAGCACTAGACAGGCAACTAATGAAAAACTGTTTTTT
>TRBJ2-6|TRBV19|18|TRBD1|.
CASRRGQGPTSGANVLTF
TGTGCCAGTAGACGCGGACAGGGTCCAACCTCTGGGGCCAACGTCCTGACTTTC
>TRBJ2-7|TRBV5-6|14|.|few
CASSPGTPSYEQYF
TGTGCCAGCAGCCCTGGCACCCCTTCCTACGAGCAGTACTTC
>TRBJ2-7|TRBV5-1|13|.|.
CASSPAAGYEQYF
TGCGCCAGCAGCCCGGCTGCCGGGTACGAGCAGTACTTC
>TRBJ1-1|TRBV10-3|15|TRBD1|.
CAISERTGSGTEAFF
TGTGCCATCAGTGAGCGGACAGGGTCTGGCACTGAAGCTTTCTTT
>TRBJ1-3|TRBV7-6|17|.|.
CASSLSRRTVSGNTIYF
TGTGCCAGCAGCTTATCTCGCCGGACAGTCTCTGGAAACACCATATATTTT
>TRBJ1-2|TRBV12-5|15|.|.
CASGWGSAANYGYTF
TGTGCTAGTGGTTGGGGCTCAGCCGCTAACTATGGCTACACCTTC
>TRBJ1-2|TRBV4-1|15|.|.
CASSQEAGGLGGYTF
TGCGCCAGCAGCCAAGAGGCAGGCGGGCTAGGGGGCTACACCTTC
>TRBJ2-7|TRBV18|16|.|.
CASSPPAGNGFYEQYF
TGTGCCAGCTCACCACCTGCAGGGAACGGCTTCTACGAGCAGTACTTC
>TRBJ1-2|TRBV4-3|15|.|.
CASSQDQGNYYGYTF
TGCGCCAGCAGCCAAGACCAGGGGAATTACTATGGCTACACCTTC
>TRBJ1-1|TRBV15|14|TRBD1|.
CATSRGQWNTEAFF
TGTGCCACCAGCAGGGGACAGTGGAACACTGAAGCTTTCTTT
>TRBJ2-7|TRBV6-5|14|TRBD2|.
CASSRSSGSYEQYF
TGTGCCAGCAGTCGAAGTAGCGGGAGCTACGAGCAGTACTTC
>TRBJ1-1|TRBV18|13|.|.
CASSPVKEALAFF
TGTGCCAGCTCACCAGTGAAAGAGGCCCTAGCTTTCTTT
>TRBJ2-7|TRBV5-1|15|TRBD1|.
CASSLVTAGGREQYF
TGCGCCAGCAGCTTGGTGACGGCAGGGGGCCGGGAGCAGTACTTC
>TRBJ1-5|TRBV19|13|.|.
CASRSISNQPQHF
TGTGCCAGTAGGTCCATTAGCAATCAGCCCCAGCATTTT
>TRBJ2-5|TRBV4-2|16|TRBD2|.
CASSQASSGSSETQYF
TGTGCCAGCAGCCAAGCTTCTAGCGGGAGTTCGGAGACCCAGTACTTC
>TRBJ1-5|TRBV20-1|14|TRBD1|.
CSASVGQHNQPQHF
TGCAGTGCTAGTGTGGGACAGCACAATCAGCCCCAGCATTTT
>TRBJ1-4|TRBV3-1/TRBV3-2|15|TRBD1|once
CASRLTGTGYEKLFF
TGTGCCAGCAGGCTCACCGGGACAGGGTATGAAAAACTGTTTTTT
>TRBJ2-3|TRBV6-5|15|TRBD2|.
CASSYSGIGTDTQYF
TGTGCCAGCAGTTATAGCGGGATAGGAACAGATACGCAGTATTTT